This TCR beta chain was retrieved from a study of blood T cell repertoires in COVID-19. Study-wide background: The cDNA or gDNA used as material had been derived from T cells, B-cell-depleted T cells, or PBMCs.

Of note for this clone: The sample holds other DNA sequences that translate to the same CDR3.

Authors' processing steps: Reference gene primers were amplified, and this amplification served to estimate nucleated cell counts. The method was immunoSEQ multiplex PCR; TCRdb's version includes in-frame clones alone and lacks a portion of them. The DNA gave D and trimming, while V, J and clone size come from that table. Of under 200,000 clones in the sample, approximately 86% were seen once. This sequence was found in a man in his 60s with COVID-19, enrolled during active disease. The source material was peripheral blood.

CDR3 DNA sequence: TGTGCCAGTAGTATCGGACAGGGGGCCTTTGGCTACACCTTC. Amino acids: CASSIGQGAFGYTF. The V call is TRBV19, the J call TRBJ1-2; the match to TRBD1 covers 11 bases. Germline lookup yields CDR1 LNHDA and CDR2 SQIVND (reference sequence). The V gene end was trimmed by 3 bases and the J gene end by 7 bases; junction bases not matched to a gene: 4. CDR3 size: 14 residues.